This passage covers 7 T cell receptor beta chains from one sample sequenced in a study of T cell responses to AZD1222 COVID-19 vaccine. Generated by immunoSEQ multiplex PCR, the TCRdb table keeps only in-frame clones and is missing some. The profile covers 180,000 or so clones, with approximately 94% appearing a single time and approximately 0.64% taken by the ten largest. Sequences were derived from peripheral blood, sampled on day 0 of AZD1222 vaccination. The receptors derive from an adult in good health.

The V gene is TRBV19, the J gene TRBJ1-5; 10 positions agree with TRBD1. Germline V gene data show CDR1 as LNHDA and CDR2 as SQIVND (reference sequence). The CDR3 has 16 amino acids. Trimming cost V 6 bases and J 3 bases; bases outside gene matches: 8. This CDR3 is CASSFPGQGNNQPQHF. The CDR3 DNA follows: TGTGCCAGTAGCTTTCCGGGACAGGGGAACAATCAGCCCCAGCATTTT.

J is TRBJ1-4 and V is TRBV5-6; 7 positions agree with TRBD1. The CDR3 contains 13 residues. Germline CDR1 reads SGHDT; CDR2 reads YYEEEE. V lost 3 bases to trimming and J lost 10 bases; unmatched junction nucleotides: 6. As DNA, the CDR3 is TGTGCCAGCAGCTCCGGACAGGCAGGAAAACTGTTTTTT. Protein product: CASSSGQAGKLFF.

The chain joins TRBV6-5 to TRBJ1-2; 8 nucleotides match TRBD1. Germline V gene sequence: CDR1 MNHEY, CDR2 SVGAGI. The CDR3 spans 12 residues. After removal of 6 bases from V and 8 bases from J, the junction contained 5 bases not matched to a gene. This chain's CDR3 is CASSQGAGGYTF. Written as DNA, the CDR3 is TGTGCCAGCAGCCAGGGGGCGGGGGGCTACACCTTC.

This clone was seen only once. V and J are TRBV10-3 and TRBJ2-3, with D perhaps TRBD2 (5 bases). The germline V gene encodes CDR1 ENHRY and CDR2 SYGVKD. With 2 bases removed from V and 1 base from J, the gap between germline ends came to 7 bases. This CDR3 has 14 residues. CDR3 amino acids: CAISETRGTDTQYF. DNA of the CDR3: TGTGCCATCAGTGAGACGCGGGGCACAGATACGCAGTATTTT.

In nucleotides, the CDR3 is TGTGCCAGCAGCTTAGGGGTCAGGGGCCCAGACGGCTACACCTTC. Amino acid sequence: CASSLGVRGPDGYTF. The rearrangement links TRBV7-9 to TRBJ1-2; D may be TRBD1 (6 bases). CDR3 length: 15 residues. The V end lost 1 base, the J end lost 8 bases, and 17 bases lay between the germline ends. Germline V gene lookup returns CDR1 SEHNR and CDR2 FQNEAQ (reference sequence).

The rearrangement links TRBV7-9 to TRBJ2-1; 7 bases align to TRBD1. The germline gives CDR1 SEHNR, CDR2 FQNEAQ (reference sequence). V lost 5 bases to trimming and J lost 4 bases; unmatched junction nucleotides: 11. This CDR3 contains 16 residues. The CDR3 loop reads CASSPLGDSAYNEQFF. Written as DNA, the CDR3 is TGTGCCAGCAGCCCGTTGGGGGACAGTGCTTACAATGAGCAGTTCTTC.

The rearrangement links TRBV4-1 to TRBJ2-2, with 7 bases aligning to TRBD1. J lost 6 bases, V lost 4 bases, and 11 bases had no gene match. Per germline, CDR1 MGHRA and CDR2 YSYEKL. The CDR3 has 16 residues. In DNA form, the CDR3 reads TGCGCCAGCAGCCGCGACCCTGGGACAGCCCCCGGGGAGCTGTTTTTT. Its translation: CASSRDPGTAPGELFF.